This T cell receptor beta chain was recorded in a study of cytomegalovirus exposure and HLA in healthy donors (dated by TCRdb to 2016 to 2017). General notes on the study: In an earlier analysis of fewer than 750 of the donors, 250 to 350 Gb of sequence data and 117 million unique TCR beta sequences from about 179 million T cells were reported. An early release that covered some 630 HLA-typed donors contained around 300 gigabases of sequencing data and 65 million to 100 million unique TCR sequences. Of the 398 genotyped donors, approximately 80% fell in the genetic ancestry cluster associated with self-reported Caucasian donors. The study aimed to test whether cataloging public T cell receptors could reveal signatures of past pathogen exposure. The study profiled the T cell repertoires of about 640 subjects by immunosequencing and related them to cytomegalovirus serostatus. Besides the first cohort of 666 subjects, a separate validation cohort made up of about 120 different subjects was used. To predict cytomegalovirus infection status, the study brought together high-throughput TCR immunosequencing, statistical association of individual TCRs with disease status, and machine learning. To study patterns of TCR occurrence, a later analysis re-analyzed previously published TCR beta repertoires from 666 donors and added high-resolution HLA genotyping. Rather than drawing on any new phenotypic data, the later analysis identified candidate immune exposures from TCR beta sequences and the way those sequences occurred across donors. In an earlier analysis of more than 550 of the donors, high-throughput TCR beta sequencing was used to judge whether each TCR beta V gene segment behaved as functional or pseudogenic. Alongside the repertoire data, information on donor age, sex, ethnicity and CMV serostatus was compiled. In a later genetic analysis, genome-wide SNP genotypes for about 55% of the roughly 700 donors were used, and that subset was treated as a discovery cohort. All discovery cohort repertoires had been generated using a single sequencing platform. Both class I and class II loci were covered by HLA typing, at four-digit resolution. The number of typed donors differed by locus: about 620-640 for A, B, C, DRB1 and DQB1; some 500 for DQA1; approximately 610 for DPA1; and roughly 490 for DPB1. Because of strong linkage in the cohort, a few DR-DQ haplotypes were treated as single units for association and clustering. Among about 400 genotyped donors of the cohort, an average of approximately 240,000 unique TCR beta nucleotide sequences was sequenced per donor, of which about 20% were non-productive.

V lost 5 bases and J lost 4 bases; the stretch between them is 8 bases long. From a lookup of the germline V gene, CDR1 and CDR2 are SGHTA and FQGNSA. The CDR3 runs 13 residues from the cysteine to the phenylalanine. Just the 39-base CDR3 DNA is kept, in frame starting at base 1. Library generation was performed with the immunoSEQ multiplex PCR assay. A mixture of 60 forward primers for TCR Vbeta segments and 13 reverse primers for TCR Jbeta segments was used in the multiplex PCR. A multiplex PCR assay on genomic DNA amplified the CDR3 region of rearranged TCR beta genes. On the Illumina HiSeq System, the amplified TCR beta libraries were sequenced as 87-base-pair reads. In the source study's methods: In a later analysis, roughly 80 million unique TCR beta chains were counted across the approximately 670 repertoires, and about 10 million of these chains were shared by at least two donors. A nearest-neighbor algorithm error-corrected the raw reads and collapsed the reads into unique sequences, merging closely related sequences to remove PCR and sequencing errors. V, D and J gene segments were assigned by aligning CDR3 sequences to IMGT reference sequences. For a sequence to be retained, a match of at least six nucleotides was required to both a V gene segment and a J gene segment. A rearrangement was called productive if the CDR3 had no stop codons and remained in frame with V and J, and every other rearrangement was called non-productive. CDR3 was defined by IMGT convention, running from the second conserved V-encoded cysteine to the conserved J-encoded phenylalanine. In an earlier analysis of approximately 500 of the donors, sequences lacking an unambiguous match to a single V gene segment were excluded. An earlier analysis of several hundred of the donors called V segments functional above 56.7% productive rearrangements and segregating when the between-donor standard deviation exceeded 5%. A statistical classification framework was built for diagnosing cytomegalovirus status from the catalog of TCR beta chain sequences. V and J gene assignment, in a later analysis, came from comparing TCR nucleotide sequences with IMGT/GENE-DB human TR gene sequences. In a later analysis, CDR3 sequences and most-parsimonious VDJ recombination scenarios were assigned using the TCRdist pipeline. In a later analysis, every TCR beta chain was defined by the combination of its CDR3 amino acid sequence and its V-gene family, and reads without a unique V-gene family were dropped. In a later analysis, approximately 640 highly shared, low-generation-probability nucleotide sequences were removed to address suspected cross-contamination and a sequencing artifact. For each public chain, a later analysis derived a clonal expansion index from normalized ranks of inferred template counts within each repertoire. A later analysis computed generation probabilities with a VDJ recombination model fitted to out-of-frame rearrangements, and checked the results against IGoR. Hypergeometric tests were used in a later analysis to score TCR-TCR, TCR-HLA and TCR-CMV co-occurrence, with a repertoire-size bias correction applied to the TCR pairs. In a later analysis, false discovery rates were estimated by permuting HLA or CMV assignments 20 times. In a later analysis, co-occurring TCRs were grouped using DBSCAN, and TCRdist sequence similarity was added for clustering within HLA-allele-positive subsets. For co-occurrence clustering, repertoires with fewer than 30,000 or more than 120,000 public chains were excluded, along with 5 or 6 repertoires with anomalous nucleotide sharing. TCRdb provides this immuneACCESS table in a form limited to in-frame rearrangements. Some clones are lacking; in checked studies, under half of them reflect an unresolved V gene, and why the rest are absent is not known. V, J and clone size were drawn from that table, and D and trimming were deduced from the DNA. The sample table shows around 150,000 clones, and approximately 80% are seen once. The ten largest clonotypes hold 7% to 8.5% of the sample.

In this sample, this clone turned up a few times. Its antigen has not been determined. The input lacks base qualities; no much larger clone sits a single base away. The study at large found these results: In a later analysis, TCR association rates were found to vary across HLA loci, with the most associated TCRs seen for DRB1 alleles and the fewest for HLA-C alleles. Some IMGT-functional V segments, including TRBV6-2 and TRBV6-3, could not be told apart with the 87-base-pair reads, so those segments were excluded. A later analysis found that HLA-associated TCR beta chains were more clonally expanded and had lower generation probabilities than equally common non-associated chains. CMV serostatus was the only immune exposure information available for the cohort. Across donors, most TCR sequences were observed very rarely, whereas some public TCRs were present in many individuals. HLA typing was unavailable for some donors at each locus, so association tests used only the typed subset. A later genetic analysis reported fewer N-insertions in productive TCRs among donors in an Asian-associated ancestry cluster than the roughly 670-donor mean. Sequencing depth was assumed to be roughly uniform across donors in the presence/absence analyses, though that assumption may not hold. In vitro tests confirmed that a few of the cytomegalovirus-associated TCR beta chains recognize cytomegalovirus antigens. It was suggested by the authors that the approach could potentially be generalized to other disease states and immunological phenotypes. A later analysis found that most CMV-associated TCR beta chains appeared HLA-restricted, with HLA associations seemingly driven largely by CMV exposure. A cluster of highly shared sequence variants was judged likely to represent a technical artifact of the sequencing pipeline. According to a later analysis, parvovirus B19, influenza, CMV and Epstein-Barr virus appeared linked to several top co-occurrence clusters. Correlated functional status among segregating V segments might reflect linkage disequilibrium, but an unknown experimental factor could not be ruled out. At a false discovery rate of 0.05, a later analysis linked 16,951 TCR beta sequences to specific HLA alleles. A further reported finding was that TCR beta sequences accurately predicted the HLA-A and HLA-B alleles for most subjects in the first cohort. In an earlier analysis of approximately 590 of the donors, most TCR beta V segments were observed in productive rearrangements about 87% or about 30% of the time, broadly matching IMGT annotations. A total of some 180 TCR beta chains were listed by the study as associated with cytomegalovirus. An association between a missense DCLRE1C variant and V-gene and J-gene trimming of TCR beta chains was found in a later genetic analysis and replicated in an independent cohort. The classifier was reported to diagnose cytomegalovirus status with high specificity and sensitivity in both the original and validation cohorts. The earlier analysis of 450 to 700 of the donors excluded 15 to 20 rarely observed V segments, including chromosome 9 orphons, because counts were too low. Only TCR beta chains were sequenced in this cohort, and the absence of alpha or paired-chain data limited detectable features. When HLA alleles, especially DR and DQ, strongly co-occurred, attributing TCR associations to individual alleles was difficult.

In total, fewer than 750 healthy bone marrow donors made up the cohort. At the time of sampling, all cohort members were nominally healthy, though unrecorded immune exposures were likely present. The donor tested CMV seropositive, placing the donor among the 310 or so seropositive members of the cohort. A peripheral blood sample was provided by each donor, and peripheral blood mononuclear cells were used for TCR beta sequencing. The Qiagen DNeasy Blood Extraction Kit was used to extract genomic DNA from the blood cell samples. Sequencing used PBMCs. The receptor's source is a male donor in good health and CMV-seropositive. The receptor chain draws on TRBV7-2 and TRBJ1-4; the D gene is not confidently resolved. CDR3 protein: CASSARSNEKLFF. The sequenced DNA is TGTGCCAGCAGCGCCCGCAGTAATGAAAAACTGTTTTTT.